The rows below give T cell receptor beta chains drawn from one sample of a study of blood T cell repertoires in COVID-19. This table comes from immunoSEQ multiplex PCR, and its TCRdb copy is limited to in-frame clones, with some not included. The repertoire holds around 300,000 clones, with 90% as singletons. Sequences were obtained from PBMCs or T cells enriched from blood (not recorded which). The receptors shown here come from a woman aged 18-35 years with acute COVID-19. CDR3s include the opening cysteine and the closing phenylalanine or tryptophan. The D gene is left open where the match is weak. Clone size is not always given. Where it is, it says once, few, many or a class for expanded clones.

cdr3_nt: TGTGCCAGCAGTTCCGCCGGACAGGGGAATTCACCCCTCCACTTT
cdr3_aa: CASSSAGQGNSPLHF
cdr3_length: 15
v_call: TRBV28
j_call: TRBJ1-6
clone_size: -
d_call: TRBD1

cdr3_nt: TGTGCCAGCAGGTTGGGCCTGGGACAGGGAGTATGGTTGAGGACTGAAGCTTTCTTT
cdr3_aa: CASRLGLGQGVWLRTEAFF
cdr3_length: 19
v_call: TRBV28
j_call: TRBJ1-1
clone_size: -
d_call: TRBD1

cdr3_nt: TGTGCCAGCAGTTCCATCTCCTACGAGCAGTACTTC
cdr3_aa: CASSSISYEQYF
cdr3_length: 12
v_call: TRBV28
j_call: TRBJ2-7
clone_size: once
d_call: -

cdr3_nt: TGTGCCAGCAGCCAGGTCCCCGGACTAGTCTACAATGAGCAGTTCTTC
cdr3_aa: CASSQVPGLVYNEQFF
cdr3_length: 16
v_call: TRBV4-2
j_call: TRBJ2-1
clone_size: -
d_call: TRBD2

cdr3_nt: TGTGCCAGCGGAGGGACAGCTAATCAGCCCCAGCATTTT
cdr3_aa: CASGGTANQPQHF
cdr3_length: 13
v_call: TRBV7-9
j_call: TRBJ1-5
clone_size: once
d_call: TRBD1

cdr3_nt: TGCAGCGGTAGGCGACAGGTGAGCTCCTACAATGAGCAGTTCTTC
cdr3_aa: CSGRRQVSSYNEQFF
cdr3_length: 15
v_call: TRBV29-1
j_call: TRBJ2-1
clone_size: once
d_call: -

cdr3_nt: TGTGCCAGCTCACCGACACCCTTCACCGGGACACTCCAAGGCTCCGGAAACACCATATATTTT
cdr3_aa: CASSPTPFTGTLQGSGNTIYF
cdr3_length: 21
v_call: TRBV18
j_call: TRBJ1-3
clone_size: -
d_call: -

cdr3_nt: TGTGCCAGCAGTTTATGGGGAGGGAATCAGCCCCAGCATTTT
cdr3_aa: CASSLWGGNQPQHF
cdr3_length: 14
v_call: TRBV28
j_call: TRBJ1-5
clone_size: -
d_call: -

cdr3_nt: TGTGCCAGCTCACCGTCCGGGGCCTACAATGAGCAGTTCTTC
cdr3_aa: CASSPSGAYNEQFF
cdr3_length: 14
v_call: TRBV11-3
j_call: TRBJ2-1
clone_size: -
d_call: -

cdr3_nt: TGTGCCAGCAGCCACCCCAGGGGAAGCGAGCAGTACTTC
cdr3_aa: CASSHPRGSEQYF
cdr3_length: 13
v_call: TRBV3-1/TRBV3-2
j_call: TRBJ2-7
clone_size: -
d_call: -

cdr3_nt: TGTGCTAGCAGCTTAGGAGGGAGGGAGAAAAATGAGCAGTTCTTC
cdr3_aa: CASSLGGREKNEQFF
cdr3_length: 15
v_call: TRBV7-7
j_call: TRBJ2-1
clone_size: -
d_call: TRBD2

cdr3_nt: TGCGCCAGCAGCGTGGGGGCTGGTGCGGGTAATTCACCCCTCCACTTT
cdr3_aa: CASSVGAGAGNSPLHF
cdr3_length: 16
v_call: TRBV5-1
j_call: TRBJ1-6
clone_size: -
d_call: -

cdr3_nt: TGTGCCAGCTCACCAATGGACAGTGGAACCGGGGAGCTGTTTTTT
cdr3_aa: CASSPMDSGTGELFF
cdr3_length: 15
v_call: TRBV18
j_call: TRBJ2-2
clone_size: -
d_call: -

cdr3_nt: TGCAGCGTCGGACAGGGAGGGACTCAGCCCCAGCATTTT
cdr3_aa: CSVGQGGTQPQHF
cdr3_length: 13
v_call: TRBV29-1
j_call: TRBJ1-5
clone_size: -
d_call: TRBD1

cdr3_nt: TGTGCCAGCAGCTCTACGGGACAAACCTACGAGCAGTACTTC
cdr3_aa: CASSSTGQTYEQYF
cdr3_length: 14
v_call: TRBV9
j_call: TRBJ2-7
clone_size: -
d_call: -

cdr3_nt: TGTGCCAGCGCCGCGAGTTCGAACAATGAGCAGTTCTTC
cdr3_aa: CASAASSNNEQFF
cdr3_length: 13
v_call: TRBV18
j_call: TRBJ2-1
clone_size: -
d_call: -

cdr3_nt: TGTGCCAGCAGAAAGGAGAGCGGGGCCAGCACAGATACGCAGTATTTT
cdr3_aa: CASRKESGASTDTQYF
cdr3_length: 16
v_call: TRBV2
j_call: TRBJ2-3
clone_size: once
d_call: TRBD2

cdr3_nt: TGTGCCAGCAGTTTACCACAGGGGATGGATGAAAAACTGTTTTTT
cdr3_aa: CASSLPQGMDEKLFF
cdr3_length: 15
v_call: TRBV28
j_call: TRBJ1-4
clone_size: -
d_call: TRBD1

cdr3_nt: TGCGCCAGCAGCTTGGGGCCGGGACAAAGCACTGAAGCTTTCTTT
cdr3_aa: CASSLGPGQSTEAFF
cdr3_length: 15
v_call: TRBV5-1
j_call: TRBJ1-1
clone_size: -
d_call: -

cdr3_nt: TGTGCCAGTAGTCGTCCAGGGTTATACGAGCAGTACTTC
cdr3_aa: CASSRPGLYEQYF
cdr3_length: 13
v_call: TRBV19
j_call: TRBJ2-7
clone_size: -
d_call: -

cdr3_nt: TGTGCCAGCAAGTCCTCGGACTTCCGTGCGATCTTC
cdr3_aa: CASKSSDFRAIF
cdr3_length: 12
v_call: TRBV12-3/TRBV12-4
j_call: TRBJ2-1
clone_size: -
d_call: -

cdr3_nt: TGTGCCAGCAGCAGGACAGAACTTAATGAAAAACTGTTTTTT
cdr3_aa: CASSRTELNEKLFF
cdr3_length: 14
v_call: TRBV7-9
j_call: TRBJ1-4
clone_size: -
d_call: -

cdr3_nt: TGTGCCAGCAGCGGCGACACGAACACTGAAGCTTTCTTT
cdr3_aa: CASSGDTNTEAFF
cdr3_length: 13
v_call: TRBV2
j_call: TRBJ1-1
clone_size: -
d_call: -

cdr3_nt: TGTGCCAGCAGCCAAGACGGGAGTTCCTACAATGAGCAGTTCTTC
cdr3_aa: CASSQDGSSYNEQFF
cdr3_length: 15
v_call: TRBV3-1/TRBV3-2
j_call: TRBJ2-1
clone_size: -
d_call: -

cdr3_nt: TGTGCCAGCAGCCAACAGGGGAAAGTGTGGGAAAAACTGTTTTTT
cdr3_aa: CASSQQGKVWEKLFF
cdr3_length: 15
v_call: TRBV3-1/TRBV3-2
j_call: TRBJ1-4
clone_size: few
d_call: -

cdr3_nt: TGTGCCAGCAGGGGCCAGGGCCCCTATGGCTACACCTTC
cdr3_aa: CASRGQGPYGYTF
cdr3_length: 13
v_call: TRBV11-3
j_call: TRBJ1-2
clone_size: -
d_call: -

cdr3_nt: TGTGCCAGCAGTGAGGGACACCTCGTTAACTATGGCTACACCTTC
cdr3_aa: CASSEGHLVNYGYTF
cdr3_length: 15
v_call: TRBV6-1
j_call: TRBJ1-2
clone_size: -
d_call: -

cdr3_nt: TGTGCCAGCAGCCTGACAGGGAACTATGGCTACACCTTC
cdr3_aa: CASSLTGNYGYTF
cdr3_length: 13
v_call: TRBV6-4
j_call: TRBJ1-2
clone_size: -
d_call: TRBD1

cdr3_nt: TGTGCCAGTACCCCCGAGTCGGGAGGGCCGGGGACGCAGTATTTT
cdr3_aa: CASTPESGGPGTQYF
cdr3_length: 15
v_call: TRBV19
j_call: TRBJ2-3
clone_size: -
d_call: TRBD2

cdr3_nt: TGTGCCAGCAGCCTGTCCCCCCGGAGGGGCTACAATGAGCAGTTCTTC
cdr3_aa: CASSLSPRRGYNEQFF
cdr3_length: 16
v_call: TRBV7-2
j_call: TRBJ2-1
clone_size: -
d_call: -

cdr3_nt: TGCAGTGCTATCGGGACTGAAGCTTTCTTT
cdr3_aa: CSAIGTEAFF
cdr3_length: 10
v_call: TRBV20-1
j_call: TRBJ1-1
clone_size: -
d_call: -

cdr3_nt: TGTGCCAGCAGTTATATAGGGGCCTACGAGCAGTACTTC
cdr3_aa: CASSYIGAYEQYF
cdr3_length: 13
v_call: TRBV6-2/TRBV6-3
j_call: TRBJ2-7
clone_size: once
d_call: -